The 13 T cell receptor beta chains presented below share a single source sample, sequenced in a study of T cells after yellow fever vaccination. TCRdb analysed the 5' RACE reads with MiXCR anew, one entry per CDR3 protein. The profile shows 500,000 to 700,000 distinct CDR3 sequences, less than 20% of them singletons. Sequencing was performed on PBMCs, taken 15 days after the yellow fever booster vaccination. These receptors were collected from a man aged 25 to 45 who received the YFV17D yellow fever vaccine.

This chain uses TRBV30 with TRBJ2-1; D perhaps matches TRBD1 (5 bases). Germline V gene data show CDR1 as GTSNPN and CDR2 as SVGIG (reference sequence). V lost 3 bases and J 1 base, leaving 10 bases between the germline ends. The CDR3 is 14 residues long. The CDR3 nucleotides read TGTGCCTGGAGGACAGCCGGGTCCTACAATGAGCAGTTCTTC. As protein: CAWRTAGSYNEQFF.

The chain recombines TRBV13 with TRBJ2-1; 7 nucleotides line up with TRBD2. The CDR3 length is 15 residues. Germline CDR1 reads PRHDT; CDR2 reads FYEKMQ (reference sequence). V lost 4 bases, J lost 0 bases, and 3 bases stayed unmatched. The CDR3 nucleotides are TGTGCCAGCAGCTCAGCGGGGTTCTCCTACAATGAGCAGTTCTTC. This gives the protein CASSSAGFSYNEQFF.

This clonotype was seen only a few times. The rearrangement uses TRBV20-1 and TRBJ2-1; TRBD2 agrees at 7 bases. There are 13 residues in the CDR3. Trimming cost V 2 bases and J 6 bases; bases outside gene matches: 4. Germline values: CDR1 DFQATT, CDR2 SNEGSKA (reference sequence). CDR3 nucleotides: TGCAGTGCTAGAAGCGGCGGGGGCAATGAGCAGTTCTTC. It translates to CSARSGGGNEQFF.

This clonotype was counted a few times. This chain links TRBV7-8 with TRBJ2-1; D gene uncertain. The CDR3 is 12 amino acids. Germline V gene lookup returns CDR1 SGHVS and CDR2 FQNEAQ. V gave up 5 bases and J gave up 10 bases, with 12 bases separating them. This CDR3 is CASSPFRSEQFF. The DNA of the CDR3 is TGTGCCAGCAGCCCCTTTAGGTCGGAGCAGTTCTTC.

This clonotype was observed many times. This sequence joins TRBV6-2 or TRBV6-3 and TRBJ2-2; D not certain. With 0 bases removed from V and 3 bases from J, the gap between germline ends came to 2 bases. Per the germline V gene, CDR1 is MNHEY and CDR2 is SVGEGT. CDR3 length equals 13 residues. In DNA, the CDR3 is TGTGCCAGCAGTTACTCTCACACCGGGGAGCTGTTTTTT. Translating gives CASSYSHTGELFF.

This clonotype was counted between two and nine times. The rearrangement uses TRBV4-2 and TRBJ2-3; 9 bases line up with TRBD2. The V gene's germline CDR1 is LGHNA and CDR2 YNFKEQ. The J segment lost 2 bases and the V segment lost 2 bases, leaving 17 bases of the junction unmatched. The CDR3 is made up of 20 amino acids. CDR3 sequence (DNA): TGTGCCAGCAGCCAACCCGGGACTAGCTCCCCAAAATCTTTCACAGATACGCAGTATTTT. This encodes CASSQPGTSSPKSFTDTQYF.

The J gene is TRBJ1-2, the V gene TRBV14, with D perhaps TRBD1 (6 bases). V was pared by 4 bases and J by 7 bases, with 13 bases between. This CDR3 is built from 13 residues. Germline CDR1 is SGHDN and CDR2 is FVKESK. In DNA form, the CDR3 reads TGTGCCAGCAGCCCACAAGGGGGAATTGGCTACACCTTC. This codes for CASSPQGGIGYTF.

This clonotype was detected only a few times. The CDR3: CAISESELAGAYEQYF. The CDR3 DNA is TGTGCCATCAGTGAGTCGGAGCTAGCGGGAGCCTACGAGCAGTACTTC. This sequence joins TRBV10-3 and TRBJ2-7; TRBD2 aligns across 10 bases. V trimming: 0 bases; J trimming: 2 bases; junction bases outside the gene matches: 4. Germline V gives CDR1 ENHRY, CDR2 SYGVKD. CDR3 length: 16 amino acids.

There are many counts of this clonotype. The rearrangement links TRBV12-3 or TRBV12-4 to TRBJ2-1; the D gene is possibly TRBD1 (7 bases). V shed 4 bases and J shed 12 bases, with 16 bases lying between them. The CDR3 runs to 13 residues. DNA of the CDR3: TGTGCCAGCAGTTCCTTCAGACAGGGAGGGCAGTTCTTC. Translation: CASSSFRQGGQFF.

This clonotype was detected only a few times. CDR3 DNA: TGTGCTAGTGGTTTGGTATTTGCGGGTCCCCTGTACTTC. It yields the protein CASGLVFAGPLYF. This rearrangement joins TRBV12-5 to TRBJ2-7; D possibly corresponds to TRBD2 (5 bases). Germline lookup yields CDR1 LGHNT and CDR2 FRNRAP. Trimming removed 0 bases at V and 12 bases at J, with 15 bases between. The CDR3 covers 13 residues.

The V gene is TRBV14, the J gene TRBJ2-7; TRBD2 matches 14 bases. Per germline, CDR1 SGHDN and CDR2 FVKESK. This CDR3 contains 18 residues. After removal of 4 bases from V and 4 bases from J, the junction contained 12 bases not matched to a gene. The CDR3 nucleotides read TGTGCCAGCAGCCGACCGGGACTAGCGGGAGAAACAATTTACGAGCAGTACTTC. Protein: CASSRPGLAGETIYEQYF.

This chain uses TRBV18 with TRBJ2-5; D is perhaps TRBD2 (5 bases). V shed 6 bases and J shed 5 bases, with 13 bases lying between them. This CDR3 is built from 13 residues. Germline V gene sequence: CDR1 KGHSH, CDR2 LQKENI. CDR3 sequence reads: CASSPNAGETQYF. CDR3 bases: TGTGCCAGCTCTCCCAACGCGGGTGAGACCCAGTACTTC.

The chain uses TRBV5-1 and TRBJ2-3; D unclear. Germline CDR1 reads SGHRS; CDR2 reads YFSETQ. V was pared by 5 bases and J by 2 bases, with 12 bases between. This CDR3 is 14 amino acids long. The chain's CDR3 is CASRISVSTDTQYF. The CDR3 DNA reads TGCGCCAGCAGAATTTCCGTATCCACAGATACGCAGTATTTT. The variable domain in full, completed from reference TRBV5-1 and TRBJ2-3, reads KAGVTQTPRYLIKTRGQQVTLSCSPISGHRSVSWYQQTPGQGLQFLFEYFSETQRNKGNFPGRFSGRQFSNSRSEMNVSTLELGDSALYLCASRISVSTDTQYFGPGTRLTVL.